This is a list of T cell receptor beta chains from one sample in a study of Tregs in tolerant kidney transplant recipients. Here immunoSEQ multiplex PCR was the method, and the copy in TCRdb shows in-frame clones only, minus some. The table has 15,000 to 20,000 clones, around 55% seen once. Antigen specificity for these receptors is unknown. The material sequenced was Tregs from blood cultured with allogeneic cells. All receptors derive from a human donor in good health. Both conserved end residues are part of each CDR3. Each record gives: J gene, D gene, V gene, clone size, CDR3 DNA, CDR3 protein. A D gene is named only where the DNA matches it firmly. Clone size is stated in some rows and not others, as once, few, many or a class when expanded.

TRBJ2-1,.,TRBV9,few,TGTGCCAGCAGCGTAAAGGTCCCTTCCTCCTACAATGAGCAGTTCTTC,CASSVKVPSSYNEQFF
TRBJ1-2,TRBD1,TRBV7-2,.,TGTGCCAGCAGCTCCCCCCGGACAGGTCTCTATGGCTACACCTTC,CASSSPRTGLYGYTF
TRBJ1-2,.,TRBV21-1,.,TGTGCCAGCAGCAAATTCAGGGGAAAGAGGGTGAGGTGTGGCTACACCTTC,CASSKFRGKRVRCGYTF
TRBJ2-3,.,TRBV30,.,TGTGCCTGGAGGGCGGGCACAGATACGCAGTATTTT,CAWRAGTDTQYF
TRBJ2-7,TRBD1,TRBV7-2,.,TGTGCCAGCAGCTTCTCCGGGACAGACTCAAACGAGCAGTACTTC,CASSFSGTDSNEQYF
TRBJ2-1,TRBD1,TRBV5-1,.,TGCGCCAGCAGCTTCACGGACAGGGGAAACTACAATGAGCAGTTCTTC,CASSFTDRGNYNEQFF
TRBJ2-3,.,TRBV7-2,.,TGTGCCAGCACCGTCACAGATACGCAGTATTTT,CASTVTDTQYF
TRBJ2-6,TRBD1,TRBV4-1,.,TGCGCCAGCAGCCACACCGGGACAGGCCACTCTGGGGCCAACGTCCTGACTTTC,CASSHTGTGHSGANVLTF
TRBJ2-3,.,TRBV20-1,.,TGCAGTGAAAGGATCGCAGATACGCAGTATTTT,CSERIADTQYF
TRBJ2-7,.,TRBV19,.,TGTGCCAGTAGTCGCCGGGACCCCGACCAGGGGTACGAGCAGTACTTC,CASSRRDPDQGYEQYF
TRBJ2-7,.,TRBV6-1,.,TGTGCCAGCAGTAGGGCGGGGGAGCAGTACTTC,CASSRAGEQYF